This TCR beta chain was observed in a study of post-analysis software for immune sequencing data. Remarks on this clonotype: The antigen remains undetermined.

From germline, CDR1 is LNHDA and CDR2 SQIVND (reference sequence). The CDR3 consists of 14 residues. Between the trimmed V and J ends, which lost 11 bases and 0 bases, there was a span of 16 bases. Study results and limitations: Five or six TRBV segments, TRBV5-6, TRBV5-1 and TRBV20-1 among them, were found more frequent in patients than controls.

cDNA libraries for TCR beta contained unique molecular identifiers. MiXCR was run by TCRdb on the PCR reads, yielding one entry per CDR3 protein. Of about 430,000 distinct CDR3 sequences detected, roughly 40% appear once; the ten largest clones hold about 7.6%. This receptor was obtained from a girl aged 2 to 9 with multiple sclerosis. Sequenced sample: blood. The V call is TRBV19, the J call TRBJ1-2; D not resolved. The CDR3 DNA reads TGTGCCGGTACCGTGACCCAGACTAACTATGGCTACACCTTC. Its translation: CAGTVTQTNYGYTF. The full variable domain, rest sourced from reference TRBV19 and TRBJ1-2, is DGGITQSPKYLFRKEGQNVTLSCEQNLNHDAMYWYRQDPGQGLRLIYYSQIVNDFQKGDIAEGYSVSREKKESFPLTVTSAQKNPTAFYLCAGTVTQTNYGYTFGSGTRLTVV.